Listed below are T cell receptor beta chains from one sample, sequenced in a study of T cell responses to AZD1222 COVID-19 vaccine. Sequencing used immunoSEQ multiplex PCR; TCRdb keeps in-frame clones, though not all of them. The sample has under 70,000 clones; 70% to 80% are singletons. The specimen was peripheral blood, collected 28 days after the second AZD1222 dose. All receptors come from an adult who received the AZD1222 COVID-19 vaccine. Both conserved end residues are part of each CDR3. The D gene is left open where the match is weak. Size is stated for part of the rows, as once, few or many counts, or as a class when the clone is expanded.

d_call	cdr3_length	clone_size	v_call	j_call	cdr3_aa	cdr3_nt
.	20	.	TRBV19	TRBJ2-2	CASSISGQQLAGGYTGELFF	TGTGCCAGTAGTATTTCAGGGCAGCAACTAGCAGGAGGGTACACCGGGGAGCTGTTTTTT
.	12	.	TRBV19	TRBJ1-2	CASSPQSYGYTF	TGTGCCAGTAGCCCCCAGAGCTATGGCTACACCTTC
TRBD2	16	.	TRBV30	TRBJ2-3	CAWSVGTSGSVDTQYF	TGTGCCTGGAGTGTTGGTACTAGCGGGAGTGTAGATACGCAGTATTTT
TRBD2	15	once	TRBV28	TRBJ2-1	CASSSLAGGRYEQFF	TGTGCCAGCAGTTCACTAGCGGGGGGGAGATATGAGCAGTTCTTC
TRBD2	17	.	TRBV6-2/TRBV6-3	TRBJ2-7	CASSSPTSGNQIYEQYF	TGTGCCAGCAGCTCCCCGACTAGCGGGAACCAGATCTACGAGCAGTACTTC
TRBD1	17	.	TRBV6-4	TRBJ1-3	CASSDQGTALSGNTIYF	TGTGCCAGCAGTGACCAAGGGACAGCGTTATCTGGAAACACCATATATTTT
TRBD1	15	.	TRBV28	TRBJ1-4	CASSPGTAGYEKLFF	TGTGCCAGCAGTCCCGGGACAGCCGGGTATGAAAAACTGTTTTTT
.	13	.	TRBV3-1/TRBV3-2	TRBJ1-4	CASSPWTREKLFF	TGTGCCAGCAGTCCCTGGACTAGGGAAAAACTGTTTTTT
.	12	.	TRBV28	TRBJ1-5	CASRESNQPQHF	TGTGCCAGCAGAGAGAGCAATCAGCCCCAGCATTTT
.	13	.	TRBV7-2	TRBJ1-5	CASSLDYNQPQHF	TGTGCCAGCAGCTTAGATTACAATCAGCCCCAGCATTTT
TRBD2	15	few	TRBV10-1	TRBJ2-1	CASSDGSAGVNEQFF	TGCGCCAGCAGTGATGGGTCTGCGGGAGTCAATGAGCAGTTCTTC
.	14	few	TRBV11-3	TRBJ2-3	CASSLSSFTDTQYF	TGTGCCAGCAGCTTAAGCTCATTCACAGATACGCAGTATTTT
TRBD1	15	.	TRBV15	TRBJ2-1	CATSRAGTGANEQFF	TGTGCCACCAGCAGAGCCGGGACAGGGGCCAATGAGCAGTTCTTC
.	15	.	TRBV19	TRBJ1-5	CASSISGYSNQPQHF	TGTGCCAGTAGTATATCTGGGTACAGCAATCAGCCCCAGCATTTT
.	15	once	TRBV18	TRBJ1-4	CASSRSSGINEKLFF	TGTGCCAGCTCACGAAGTTCTGGGATAAATGAAAAACTGTTTTTT
.	17	.	TRBV6-2/TRBV6-3	TRBJ2-1	CASSYTRDSSSYNEQFF	TGTGCCAGCAGTTATACTCGGGACTCGAGCTCCTACAATGAGCAGTTCTTC
TRBD1	18	.	TRBV9	TRBJ1-2	CASSVHRDRERFKSFYTF	TGTGCCAGCAGCGTACACCGGGACAGGGAGAGGTTCAAGTCCTTCTACACCTTC
.	15	.	TRBV11-2	TRBJ2-2	CASSFERTNTGELFF	TGTGCCAGCAGCTTTGAGAGGACGAACACCGGGGAGCTGTTTTTT
.	12	.	TRBV28	TRBJ1-1	CATLRTSGEAFF	TGTGCCACCTTAAGGACCAGCGGTGAAGCTTTCTTT
TRBD1	15	.	TRBV3-1/TRBV3-2	TRBJ1-2	CASSQGAGTVYGYTF	TGTGCCAGCAGCCAAGGGGCTGGGACAGTCTATGGCTACACCTTC
TRBD2	18	.	TRBV7-8	TRBJ2-3	CASSYRTSGKSSTDTQYF	TGTGCCAGCAGCTACCGGACTAGCGGGAAATCAAGCACAGATACGCAGTATTTT
TRBD2	17	.	TRBV11-3	TRBJ2-2	CASSLDLPAGGTGELFF	TGTGCCAGCAGCTTAGATCTTCCAGCGGGGGGTACCGGGGAGCTGTTTTTT
.	11	.	TRBV7-2	TRBJ2-5	CASSLQETQYF	TGTGCCAGCAGCTTGCAAGAGACCCAGTACTTC
TRBD1	15	.	TRBV5-1	TRBJ2-2	CASSLAGTVTGELFF	TGCGCCAGCAGCTTGGCGGGGACAGTCACCGGGGAGCTGTTTTTT
TRBD1	16	.	TRBV9	TRBJ1-4	CASSSSGGGAGEKLFF	TGTGCCAGCAGTTCCTCAGGGGGGGGCGCAGGTGAAAAACTGTTTTTT
TRBD2	16	few	TRBV5-1	TRBJ2-2	CASSPTSGSVAGELFF	TGCGCCAGCAGCCCAACTAGCGGGAGTGTCGCCGGGGAGCTGTTTTTT
.	22	.	TRBV28	TRBJ2-3	CASSGLAPTFLRSITSTDTQYF	TGTGCCAGCAGTGGTCTAGCGCCCACTTTTTTAAGGAGTATCACTAGCACAGATACGCAGTATTTT
.	16	.	TRBV19	TRBJ2-1	CASSIGGSGSYNEQFF	TGTGCCAGTAGTATAGGTGGTAGCGGTTCCTACAATGAGCAGTTCTTC
.	14	.	TRBV18	TRBJ1-4	CASSPGGGIEKLFF	TGTGCCAGCTCACCGGGCGGGGGTATCGAAAAACTGTTTTTT
.	14	.	TRBV7-9	TRBJ1-4	CASSSVLRGEKLFF	TGTGCCAGCAGCTCGGTCCTCAGGGGTGAAAAACTGTTTTTT
.	14	.	TRBV18	TRBJ2-7	CASSPQGTTYEQYF	TGTGCCAGCTCACCTCAAGGGACCACATACGAGCAGTACTTC
.	13	.	TRBV27	TRBJ2-1	CASSSLGGDEQFF	TGTGCCAGCAGTTCGCTAGGGGGGGATGAGCAGTTCTTC
.	15	few	TRBV28	TRBJ1-2	CASSSPPQGNYGYTF	TGTGCCAGCAGTTCCCCCCCACAGGGAAACTATGGCTACACCTTC
.	13	.	TRBV5-1	TRBJ1-1	CASSLGPPGEAFF	TGCGCCAGCAGCTTGGGACCTCCAGGTGAAGCTTTCTTT
.	14	.	TRBV7-9	TRBJ1-4	CASSPQNNNEKLFF	TGTGCCAGCAGCCCGCAAAACAATAATGAAAAACTGTTTTTT
TRBD1	13	.	TRBV10-1	TRBJ2-5	CASRRTGMETQYF	TGCGCCAGCAGGCGGACAGGGATGGAGACCCAGTACTTC
TRBD1	16	.	TRBV3-1/TRBV3-2	TRBJ2-5	CASSQAGGLAGGTQYF	TGTGCCAGCAGCCAAGCGGGTGGGCTAGCAGGGGGGACCCAGTACTTC
.	13	few	TRBV28	TRBJ1-5	CASSLPGDQPQHF	TGTGCCAGCAGCCTGCCCGGGGATCAGCCCCAGCATTTT
.	13	.	TRBV3-1/TRBV3-2	TRBJ1-5	CASSGQGSQPQHF	TGTGCCAGCAGCGGCCAAGGAAGCCAGCCCCAGCATTTT
TRBD1	14	.	TRBV2	TRBJ1-4	CASSGQGPNEKLFF	TGTGCCAGCAGTGGACAGGGGCCTAATGAAAAACTGTTTTTT
TRBD2	14	.	TRBV9	TRBJ2-7	CASSPGTSGYEQYF	TGTGCCAGCAGCCCCGGGACTAGCGGCTACGAGCAGTACTTC